This entry lists 24 T cell receptor beta chains sequenced from one sample in a study of blood T cell repertoires in COVID-19. The protocol was immunoSEQ multiplex PCR, while the TCRdb copy is restricted to in-frame clones and leaves out a portion. The sample lists fewer than 35,000 clones, 82% occurring once. The sequenced sample was peripheral blood. The receptor set was obtained from a man older than 75 with active or convalescent COVID-19.

The V and J genes are TRBV6-5 and TRBJ1-5; 7 bases fit TRBD1. V was pared by 5 bases and J by 6 bases, with 7 bases of the junction left unmatched. Germline-derived CDR1 and CDR2 are MNHEY and SVGAGI. The CDR3 is made up of 14 amino acids. In nucleotides, the CDR3 is TGTGCCAGCAGTCTCGACAGGGTAGTTCAGCCCCAGCATTTT. It encodes CASSLDRVVQPQHF.

The DNA for the CDR3 is TGTGCCAGCAGCAAATCCCCCAGCGGGAGGGCCCTCGAGCAGTACTTC. Translation gives CASSKSPSGRALEQYF. The chain combines TRBV21-1 with TRBJ2-7; the table names TRBD2, a call not compared with the DNA. TRBV21-1 is a documented pseudogene. The CDR3 is 16 amino acids.

The chain recombines TRBV13 with TRBJ1-2; the D is unclear. V lost 5 bases to trimming and J lost 8 bases, with 18 bases between them. The CDR3 length is 14 residues. Germline CDR1 reads PRHDT; CDR2 reads FYEKMQ (reference sequence). In DNA form, the CDR3 reads TGTGCCAGCAGCCCCACTCCCCCAAGAGGGGGCTACACCTTC. Encoded protein: CASSPTPPRGGYTF.

The chain combines TRBV13 with TRBJ1-1, with 10 positions matching TRBD1. After removal of 0 bases from V and 6 bases from J, the junction contained 10 bases not matched to a gene. The CDR3 is 17 residues long. Germline loops: CDR1 PRHDT, CDR2 FYEKMQ (reference sequence). CDR3 residues: CASSLGLTGGARAEAFF. In DNA, the CDR3 is TGTGCCAGCAGCTTAGGCTTGACAGGGGGCGCTCGGGCTGAAGCTTTCTTT.

The V and J genes are TRBV7-6 and TRBJ2-3; 13 nucleotides align to TRBD2. Trimming removed 4 bases from V and 1 base from J; junction bases left unmatched: 20. CDR3 length: 22 amino acids. Germline lookup yields CDR1 SGHVS and CDR2 FNYEAQ. CDR3 loop: CASSSSTSTSGGLGDGTDTQYF. CDR3 sequence (DNA): TGTGCCAGCAGCTCCTCCACTTCGACTAGCGGGGGGTTAGGGGACGGCACAGATACGCAGTATTTT.

This chain connects TRBV9 to TRBJ2-5, with 9 bases that match TRBD2. Unmatched junction bases numbered 11, after V lost 3 bases and J lost 5 bases. Germline CDR1 is SGDLS and CDR2 is YYNGEE. The CDR3 loop spans 16 amino acids. CDR3 sequence (DNA): TGTGCCAGCAGCGCGACTTCGGGACTAGCCGGGGAGACCCAGTACTTC. It yields the protein CASSATSGLAGETQYF.

The chain carries TRBV6-1 and TRBJ2-5; TRBD2 might be the D (5 bases). Germline assignment: CDR1 MNHNS and CDR2 SASEGT. V gave up 2 bases and J gave up 13 bases, with 11 bases separating them. The CDR3 is 11 amino acids. CDR3 sequence (DNA): TGTGCCAGCAGTGAAAGTGTAGGAGGGTACTTC. Protein sequence: CASSESVGGYF.

V and J are TRBV5-5 and TRBJ1-3; D might be TRBD1 (5 bases). The CDR3 consists of 15 residues. The V gene's germline CDR1 is SGHKS and CDR2 YYEKEE (reference sequence). The germline V and J ends were trimmed by 2 bases and 0 bases, with 9 bases remaining between them. The CDR3 region has the DNA TGTGCCAGCAGCTTTCGACAGTACTCTGGAAACACCATATATTTT. Protein: CASSFRQYSGNTIYF.

V gene TRBV12-3 or TRBV12-4 combines with J gene TRBJ2-1; D is perhaps TRBD1 (5 bases). V was shortened by 3 bases and J by 5 bases, with 8 bases between the two germline ends. The CDR3 contains 13 residues. The CDR3 DNA follows: TGTGCCAGCAGTTTGGGGCAGAACAATGAGCAGTTCTTC. It specifies CASSLGQNNEQFF.

V gene TRBV7-2 combines with J gene TRBJ1-4, with 7 bases that match TRBD1. This CDR3 is 14 amino acids long. Germline V gives CDR1 SGHTA, CDR2 FQGNSA. V was clipped by 3 bases and J by 5 bases; unmatched bases: 3. CDR3 nucleotides: TGTGCCAGCAGCTTTGGGACAGCAAATGAAAAACTGTTTTTT. This translates into CASSFGTANEKLFF. The full variable domain, its missing parts supplied by reference TRBV7-2 and TRBJ1-4, is GAGVSQSPSNKVTEKGKDVELRCDPISGHTALYWYRQSLGQGLEFLIYFQGNSAPDKSGLPSDRFSAERTGGSVSTLTIQRTQQEDSAVYLCASSFGTANEKLFFGSGTQLSVL.

The V and J genes are TRBV7-2 and TRBJ2-1; TRBD1 is a possible D gene (6 bases). CDR1 is SGHTA, CDR2 FQGNSA, per germline. The CDR3 runs to 16 residues. Trimming left V 5 bases short and J 0 bases short, with 14 bases between. The CDR3 region has the DNA TGTGCCAGCAGCCCGGACAGCTTAAACTCCTACAATGAGCAGTTCTTC. The encoded protein is CASSPDSLNSYNEQFF.

This clone was seen only once. The V gene is TRBV27, the J gene TRBJ2-3; 9 positions agree with TRBD1. The V gene's germline CDR1 is MNHEY and CDR2 SMNVEV (reference sequence). J gave up 4 bases and V 5 bases, and 7 bases lay outside the gene matches. This CDR3 contains 15 residues. DNA for the CDR3: TGTGCCAGCAGTCCCGGACAGGGGAAGTCAGATACGCAGTATTTT. Translated, it gives CASSPGQGKSDTQYF.

This rearrangement joins TRBV9 to TRBJ2-5, with TRBD1 matching 7 bases. V was clipped by 0 bases and J by 2 bases; unmatched bases: 4. Germline-derived CDR1 and CDR2 are SGDLS and YYNGEE. The CDR3 has 15 residues. This chain's CDR3 is CASSVVGDRQETQYF. CDR3 nucleotide sequence: TGTGCCAGCAGCGTAGTTGGGGACAGACAAGAGACCCAGTACTTC.

A few counts support this clone. The chain is built from TRBV5-8 and TRBJ2-2; 8 positions agree with TRBD1. This CDR3 is 15 amino acids long. V shed 1 base and J 6 bases; nucleotides not matched to a gene: 5. CDR1 is SGHTS and CDR2 is YDEGEE in the germline V gene. The CDR3 bases are TGTGCCAGCAGCTTGTCCAGGGGGCTATCCGGGGAGCTGTTTTTT. It is translated as CASSLSRGLSGELFF.

This clone was recorded only once. The CDR3 here is CASRPQGAGNIQYF. The DNA for the CDR3 is TGTGCCAGTAGGCCTCAGGGGGCGGGAAACATTCAGTACTTC. V usage is TRBV19 and J usage is TRBJ2-4, with TRBD1 matching over 8 bases. J was trimmed by 6 bases and V by 6 bases; bases with no gene match: 7. Looked up from germline, CDR1 is LNHDA and CDR2 is SQIVND (reference sequence). There are 14 residues in the CDR3.

This clone was seen a single time. This chain links TRBV24-1 with TRBJ2-3, with 9 nucleotides matching TRBD2. V dropped 5 bases and J dropped 8; count of bases not matched to a gene: 10. The CDR3 extends over 15 amino acids. CDR1 is KGHDR, CDR2 SFDVKD, per germline. The CDR3 nucleotides read TGTGCCACCAGTGGAGCGGGGGGTGGGGTAGGTACGCAGTATTTT. Protein product: CATSGAGGGVGTQYF.

This chain links TRBV3-1 (or the pseudogene TRBV3-2) with TRBJ2-5, with D possibly TRBD1 on 6 matching bases. Trimming shortened V by 2 bases and J by 7 bases, and 20 bases separated the two germline ends. Germline V gene sequence: CDR1 LGHDT, CDR2 YNNKEL (reference sequence). The CDR3 covers 16 residues. The CDR3 sequence is CASSQNPPGTMGTQYF. The CDR3 region has the DNA TGTGCCAGCAGCCAAAACCCACCGGGGACAATGGGGACCCAGTACTTC.

The V call is TRBV2, the J call TRBJ1-5; tentatively, D is TRBD1 (5 bases). Germline CDR1 is SNHLY and CDR2 is FYNNEI. With 1 base removed from V and 7 bases from J, the gap between germline ends came to 14 bases. The CDR3 is 15 residues long. The chain's CDR3 is CASSEEVGVGQPQHF. CDR3 DNA: TGTGCCAGCAGTGAAGAGGTAGGGGTGGGACAGCCCCAGCATTTT.

The V and J genes are TRBV5-1 and TRBJ2-5, with D perhaps TRBD1 (6 bases). The germline gives CDR1 SGHRS, CDR2 YFSETQ. This CDR3 region has 16 residues. Trimming pared 4 bases from V and 2 bases from J, leaving 18 bases between. CDR3 DNA sequence: TGCGCCAGCAGCACGTCAGGGGTCCCTATGCAAGAGACCCAGTACTTC. Its protein product is CASSTSGVPMQETQYF. Full variable domain (remainder filled in from reference TRBV5-1 and TRBJ2-5): KAGVTQTPRYLIKTRGQQVTLSCSPISGHRSVSWYQQTPGQGLQFLFEYFSETQRNKGNFPGRFSGRQFSNSRSEMNVSTLELGDSALYLCASSTSGVPMQETQYFGPGTRLLVL.

This rearrangement joins TRBV7-2 to TRBJ2-1; 14 bases are a match to TRBD2. With 5 bases clipped from V and 4 bases from J, the junction kept 13 bases outside the gene matches. The CDR3 covers 19 residues. Germline V CDR1 and CDR2: SGHTA, FQGNSA. The DNA of the CDR3 is TGTGCCAGCAGCAAATCGGGGACTAGCGGGAGACTCACTTACAATGAGCAGTTCTTC. This sequence encodes CASSKSGTSGRLTYNEQFF.

This chain connects TRBV12-5 to TRBJ2-4; D gene uncertain. This CDR3 spans 12 amino acids. V lost 2 bases and J 5 bases, leaving 4 bases between the germline ends. CDR1 and CDR2 from the germline V gene are LGHNT and FRNRAP. CDR3 sequence (DNA): TGTGCTAGTGGTTTGATAGAAAACATTCAGTACTTC. The encoded protein is CASGLIENIQYF.

The gene calls are TRBV12-3 or TRBV12-4 and TRBJ1-2; the D gene is possibly TRBD1 (5 bases). V was cut by 2 bases and J by 8 bases, with 12 bases left in between. The length of the CDR3 is 13 residues. CDR3 in amino acids: CASSLTGSLGYTF. The CDR3 DNA reads as TGTGCCAGCAGTTTAACAGGATCTTTAGGCTACACCTTC.

The chain couples TRBV28 to TRBJ2-7, with TRBD2 matching 9 bases. Germline V gene lookup returns CDR1 MDHEN and CDR2 SYDVKM. CDR3 length: 18 residues. The trim removed 4 bases at V and 2 bases at J, leaving 15 bases unmatched. The CDR3 spells CASSSLGLARFKTYEQYF. DNA for the CDR3: TGTGCCAGCAGTTCGCTTGGACTAGCGCGATTTAAGACCTACGAGCAGTACTTC.

The V and J genes are TRBV3-1 (or the pseudogene TRBV3-2) and TRBJ2-2; TRBD2 matches 14 bases. CDR3 length: 17 amino acids. Germline V gene lookup returns CDR1 LGHDT and CDR2 YNNKEL (reference sequence). V dropped 6 bases and J dropped 5; count of bases not matched to a gene: 8. The CDR3: CASRRLAGGPSTGELFF. CDR3 DNA sequence: TGTGCCAGCAGGCGACTAGCGGGGGGGCCGAGTACCGGGGAGCTGTTTTTT.